A selection of T cell receptor beta chains follows, all from one sample in a study of blood T cell repertoires in COVID-19. The data were produced by immunoSEQ multiplex PCR, yet TCRdb's version contains in-frame clones alone and is incomplete. This sample yields 80,000 to 130,000 clones, of which 91% are seen a single time; 0.85% to 1% belongs to the top ten. Sequencing was carried out using peripheral blood. These TCRs come from a man in his 60s with acute or convalescent COVID-19. Both conserved end residues are trimmed from each CDR3.

J: TRBJ2-7
V: TRBV10-3
CDR3: AISETRTGNYEQY

J: TRBJ2-2
V: TRBV9
CDR3: ASSPGSGANTGELF

J: TRBJ1-2
V: TRBV30
CDR3: AWSRRGGDGYT

J: TRBJ2-1
V: TRBV20-1
CDR3: SAQNIDEQF

J: TRBJ2-3
V: TRBV5-1
CDR3: ASSAAWTRAADTQY

J: TRBJ2-7
V: TRBV5-1
CDR3: ASRELGTPGEQY

J: TRBJ2-5
V: TRBV21-1
CDR3: ASSKKGGGTQY

J: TRBJ2-2
V: TRBV6-5
CDR3: ASSYQGADTGELF

J: TRBJ2-7
V: TRBV6-5
CDR3: ASRRQGLGEQY

J: TRBJ1-1
V: TRBV7-9
CDR3: ASSMPLQGLTEAF

J: TRBJ2-1
V: TRBV11-3
CDR3: ASSFAGYGREGVDEQF

J: TRBJ1-2
V: TRBV5-4
CDR3: ASSPLLGARTNYGYT

J: TRBJ1-5
V: TRBV19
CDR3: ASSSDREHQPQH

J: TRBJ1-3
V: TRBV29-1
CDR3: SAATGDVAGNTIY

J: TRBJ2-7
V: TRBV25-1
CDR3: ASTRGGSDEQY

J: TRBJ1-5
V: TRBV15
CDR3: ATSRGAVNQPQH

J: TRBJ1-2
V: TRBV5-6
CDR3: ASSLDGSST

J: TRBJ1-5
V: TRBV14
CDR3: ASSQGGSNQPQH

J: TRBJ1-1
V: TRBV5-1
CDR3: ASSLGQGVGTEAF

J: TRBJ2-3
V: TRBV5-1
CDR3: ASSSGTGLYTQY

J: TRBJ2-2
V: TRBV5-4
CDR3: ASSPTFTGVGKTGELF

J: TRBJ2-5
V: TRBV6-5
CDR3: ASSIASRYGETQY

J: TRBJ1-5
V: TRBV7-9
CDR3: ASSLWTGGKVNQPQH

J: TRBJ1-1
V: TRBV6-6
CDR3: ASSYTGGETEAF

J: TRBJ1-5
V: TRBV28
CDR3: ASRGQGGNQPQH

J: TRBJ1-1
V: TRBV5-1
CDR3: ASGRGLDTEAF

J: TRBJ2-1
V: TRBV9
CDR3: ASSDNTGIGQF

J: TRBJ2-7
V: TRBV5-1
CDR3: ASSLVTSGRIGEQY

J: TRBJ2-7
V: TRBV7-2
CDR3: ASSLAWGLAIDSYEQY

J: TRBJ2-7
V: TRBV28
CDR3: ASTSSYEQY

J: TRBJ1-1
V: TRBV5-1
CDR3: ASSLEGGRALQAF

J: TRBJ2-2
V: TRBV6-6
CDR3: ASSSRQGANTGELF

J: TRBJ2-1
V: TRBV7-8
CDR3: ASSLGRDNEQF

J: TRBJ1-5
V: TRBV19
CDR3: ASSIRGRGGNQPQH

J: TRBJ2-5
V: TRBV6-1
CDR3: ASSEAIVKETQY

J: TRBJ2-3
V: TRBV5-4
CDR3: ASSQDRVWGDTQY

J: TRBJ2-1
V: TRBV2
CDR3: ASSEAQGTSGRAAVVREQF

J: TRBJ1-5
V: TRBV19
CDR3: ASTQGHQPQH

J: TRBJ1-4
V: TRBV13
CDR3: ASTRAGDEKLF

J: TRBJ2-2
V: TRBV10-3
CDR3: AISVASRLF

J: TRBJ1-1
V: TRBV29-1
CDR3: SVDRSTTEAF

J: TRBJ1-6
V: TRBV9
CDR3: ASSPRVGGRNSPLH

J: TRBJ2-2
V: TRBV24-1
CDR3: ATSAGDTGELF

J: TRBJ1-1
V: TRBV10-2
CDR3: AGARGPNTEAF